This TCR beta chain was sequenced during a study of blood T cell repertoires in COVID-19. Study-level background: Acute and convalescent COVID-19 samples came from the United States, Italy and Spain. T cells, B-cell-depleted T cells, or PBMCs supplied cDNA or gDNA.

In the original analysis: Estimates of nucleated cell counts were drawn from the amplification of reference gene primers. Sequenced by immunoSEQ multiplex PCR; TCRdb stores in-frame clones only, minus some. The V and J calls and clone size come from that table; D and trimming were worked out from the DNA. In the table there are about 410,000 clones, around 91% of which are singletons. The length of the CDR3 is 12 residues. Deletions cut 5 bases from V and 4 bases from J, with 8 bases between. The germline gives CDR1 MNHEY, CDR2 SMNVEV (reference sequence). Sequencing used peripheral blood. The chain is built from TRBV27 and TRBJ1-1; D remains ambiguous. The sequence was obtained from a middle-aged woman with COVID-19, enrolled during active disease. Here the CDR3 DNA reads TGTGCCAGCAGTCCCTCGGGCACTGAAGCTTTCTTT. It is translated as CASSPSGTEAFF.